The 5 T cell receptor beta chains listed next were all sequenced from one sample in a study of beta chain features in type 1 diabetes. Sequencing targeted expressed TCRB transcripts, as all isolated RNA had been reverse transcribed. Profiled with immunoSEQ multiplex PCR; TCRdb holds only in-frame clones, not every one. The sample holds under 450,000 clones, approximately 13% seen once. The material sequenced was naive CD4+ T cells from blood. Receptors originate from a man aged 25-45 years in good health.

A remark on this clone: The sample holds other DNA sequences that translate to the same CDR3. The rearrangement joins TRBV6-5 to TRBJ2-3, with unresolved D. Germline CDR1 MNHEY, CDR2 SVGAGI. CDR3 length: 12 residues. V shed 5 bases and J shed 0 bases, with 3 bases lying between them. Written as DNA, the CDR3 is TGTGCCAGCAGTGACAGCACAGATACGCAGTATTTT. Translating gives CASSDSTDTQYF.

CDR3 sequence reads: CASSPRSGGVETQYF. The CDR3 nucleotides are TGTGCCAGCTCACCACGGAGCGGGGGCGTTGAGACCCAGTACTTC. This chain uses TRBV18 with TRBJ2-5; 8 bases are a match to TRBD2. V shed 1 base and J 5 bases; nucleotides not matched to a gene: 6. The CDR3 is made up of 15 amino acids. Germline CDR1 reads KGHSH; CDR2 reads LQKENI.

This chain links TRBV29-1 with TRBJ2-7, with TRBD1 matching 7 bases. CDR3 length: 11 residues. Losses at the gene ends were 4 bases for V and 3 bases for J; bases not matched to a gene: 0. The germline gives CDR1 SQVTM, CDR2 ANQGSEA. The CDR3 DNA is TGCAGCGTTGGGACAGGCTACGAGCAGTACGTC. Its translation is CSVGTGYEQYV.

This clone has a handful of counts. V is TRBV30 and J is TRBJ2-1; D is undetermined. The CDR3 length is 12 residues. V gave up 2 bases and J gave up 13 bases, with 15 bases separating them. The germline V gene has CDR1 GTSNPN and CDR2 SVGIG (reference sequence). CDR3 DNA: TGTGCCTGGAGTCCTGGGCCTGTAGCACAGTTCTTC. It encodes CAWSPGPVAQFF.

This clone was picked up a small number of times. The CDR3, as DNA: TGTGCCATCAGTGAGCTAACTTTAGCGAAAGAGCAGTTCTTC. Protein product: CAISELTLAKEQFF. The V call is TRBV10-3, the J call TRBJ2-1; D perhaps matches TRBD2 (5 bases). The ends were cut back, 2 bases at V and 10 bases at J, with 15 bases in the middle. CDR3 length equals 14 residues. Germline CDR1 ENHRY, CDR2 SYGVKD.